This TCR beta chain was found in a study of T cell repertoires in cytomegalovirus infection. Study-wide context: As its CMV epitopes, the study selected recently identified HLA-C-restricted and well-studied HLA-B-restricted targets. In public TCR beta signatures, there were indications of both CMV infection and matching HLA type. Study-level results: The response measured ex vivo was dominated by TCR beta clonotypes (HLA-C-restricted and CMV-specific). Summed public TCR beta family frequency identified CMV carriers bearing the relevant HLA.

This CDR3 is built from 17 residues. Germline-derived CDR1 and CDR2 are MNHEY and SMNVEV (reference sequence). Trimming cost V 5 bases and J 3 bases, with 23 bases left between them. TCRdb recomputed calls from the reads with MiXCR, one row per CDR3 protein. The sample holds around 900,000 distinct CDR3 sequences, around 32% seen once. This clonotype was seen only a few times. Its antigen is still unknown. This TCR came from a human donor in good health (CMV status not recorded). Some clones in this sample may be carry-over from other donors' samples. Material: cultured CD8+ T cells from PBMCs, obtained from culture after CMV antigen stimulation. The chain carries TRBV27 and TRBJ2-7, with D perhaps TRBD1 (6 bases). CDR3 sequence (DNA): TGTGCCAGCAGTCTCCTCCCCCCGGGACACAGATACTACGAGCAGTACGTC. It yields the protein CASSLLPPGHRYYEQYV.